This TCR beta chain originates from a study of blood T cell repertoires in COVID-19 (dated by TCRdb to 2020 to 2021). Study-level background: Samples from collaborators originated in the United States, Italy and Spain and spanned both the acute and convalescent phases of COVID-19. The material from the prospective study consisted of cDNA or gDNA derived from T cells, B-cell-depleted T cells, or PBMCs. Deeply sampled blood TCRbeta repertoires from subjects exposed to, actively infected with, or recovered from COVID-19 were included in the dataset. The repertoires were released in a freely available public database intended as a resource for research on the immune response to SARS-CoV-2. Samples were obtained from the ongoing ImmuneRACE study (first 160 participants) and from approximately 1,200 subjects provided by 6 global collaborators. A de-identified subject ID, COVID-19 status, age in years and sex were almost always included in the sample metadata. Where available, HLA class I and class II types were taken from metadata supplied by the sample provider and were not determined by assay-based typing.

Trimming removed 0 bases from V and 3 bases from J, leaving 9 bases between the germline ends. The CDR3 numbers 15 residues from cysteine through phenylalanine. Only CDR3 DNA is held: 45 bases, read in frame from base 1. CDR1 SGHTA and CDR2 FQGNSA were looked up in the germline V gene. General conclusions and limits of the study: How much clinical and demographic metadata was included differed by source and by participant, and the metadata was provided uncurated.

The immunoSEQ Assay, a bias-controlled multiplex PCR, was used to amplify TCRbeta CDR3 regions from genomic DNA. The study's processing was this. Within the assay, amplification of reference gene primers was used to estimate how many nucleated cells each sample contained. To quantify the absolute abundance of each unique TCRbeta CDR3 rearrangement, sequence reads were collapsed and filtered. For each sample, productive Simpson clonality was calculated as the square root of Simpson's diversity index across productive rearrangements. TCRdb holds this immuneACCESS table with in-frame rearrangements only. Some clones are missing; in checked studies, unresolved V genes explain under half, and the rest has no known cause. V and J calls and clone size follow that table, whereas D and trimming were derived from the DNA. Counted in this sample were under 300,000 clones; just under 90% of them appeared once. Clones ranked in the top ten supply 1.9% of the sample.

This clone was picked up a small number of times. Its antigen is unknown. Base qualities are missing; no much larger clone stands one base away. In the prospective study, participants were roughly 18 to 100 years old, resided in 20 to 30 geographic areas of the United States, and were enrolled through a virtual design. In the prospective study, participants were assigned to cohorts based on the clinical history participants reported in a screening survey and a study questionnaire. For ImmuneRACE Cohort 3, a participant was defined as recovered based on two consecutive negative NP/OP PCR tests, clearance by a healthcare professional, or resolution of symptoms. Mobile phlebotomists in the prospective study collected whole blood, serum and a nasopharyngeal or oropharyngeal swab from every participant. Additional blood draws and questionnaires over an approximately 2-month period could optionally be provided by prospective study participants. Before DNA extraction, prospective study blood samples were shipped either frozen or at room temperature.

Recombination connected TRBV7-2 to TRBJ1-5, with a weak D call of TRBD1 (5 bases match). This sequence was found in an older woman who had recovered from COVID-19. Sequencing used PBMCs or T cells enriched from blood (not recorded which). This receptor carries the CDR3 CASSLAPGNNQPQHF. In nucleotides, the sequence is TGTGCCAGCAGCTTAGCCCCAGGGAACAATCAGCCCCAGCATTTT. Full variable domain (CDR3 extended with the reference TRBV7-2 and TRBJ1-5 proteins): GAGVSQSPSNKVTEKGKDVELRCDPISGHTALYWYRQSLGQGLEFLIYFQGNSAPDKSGLPSDRFSAERTGGSVSTLTIQRTQQEDSAVYLCASSLAPGNNQPQHFGDGTRLSIL.